These 19 T cell receptor beta chains share one sample of origin, sequenced in a study of shared clonotypes between healthy human individuals. Generated by immunoSEQ multiplex PCR, the TCRdb table keeps only in-frame clones and is missing some. The data contain more than 2 million clones, almost 96% of them seen just once; the ten biggest clones take up 0.13%. The specimen was naive CD4+ T cells sorted from blood. Documented subset: CD45RA+ positively selected. The receptors derive from a young man in good health.

The chain is built from TRBV7-2 and TRBJ2-7; D unresolved. Per germline, CDR1 SGHTA and CDR2 FQGNSA. This CDR3 region has 14 residues. Trimming stripped 6 bases from V and 3 bases from J, with 15 bases between. CDR3 sequence: CASSWWSPHYEQYF. The CDR3 DNA follows: TGTGCCAGCAGTTGGTGGTCCCCTCACTACGAGCAGTACTTC.

This clone occurred once. This chain uses TRBV27 with TRBJ2-1, with TRBD1 identical over 9 bases. With 5 bases clipped from V and 3 bases from J, the junction kept 8 bases outside the gene matches. CDR1 is MNHEY, CDR2 SMNVEV, per germline (reference sequence). This CDR3 is 16 amino acids long. In DNA form, the CDR3 reads TGTGCCAGCAGTAAACCGGGACAGGGAGGCTACAATGAGCAGTTCTTC. Residues: CASSKPGQGGYNEQFF.

The rearrangement joins TRBV6-5 to TRBJ2-1; weak D call: TRBD2 (5 bases). The germline CDR1 and CDR2 sequences are MNHEY and SVGAGI. The CDR3 has 16 residues. Trimming pared 4 bases from V and 3 bases from J, leaving 16 bases between. CDR3 in DNA: TGTGCCAGCAGTTCACTATCACTGGGAGTCTACAATGAGCAGTTCTTC. Translated: CASSSLSLGVYNEQFF.

This clone was observed a few times. The chain combines TRBV11-2 with TRBJ1-2; TRBD1 is a possible D gene (6 bases). CDR3 length equals 13 residues. Germline V gene data show CDR1 as SGHAT and CDR2 as FQNNGV. The V end was cut by 5 bases, the J end by 8 bases, with 15 bases between. The CDR3 DNA follows: TGTGCCAGCAGCCGGACAGCTGCCTACGGCTACACCTTC. It translates to CASSRTAAYGYTF.

This rearrangement joins TRBV14 to TRBJ1-2; tentatively, D is TRBD1 (5 bases). The length of the CDR3 is 15 residues. With 5 bases removed from V and 0 bases from J, the gap between germline ends came to 13 bases. Germline loops: CDR1 SGHDN, CDR2 FVKESK. CDR3 bases: TGTGCCAGCAGCTATGACTCAGGGACTAACTATGGCTACACCTTC. This encodes CASSYDSGTNYGYTF.

J is TRBJ2-7 and V is TRBV1; TRBD2, as called in the table, went unchecked against the DNA. TRBV1 is described as a pseudogene. This CDR3 region has 15 residues. The CDR3 bases are TGCACCAGCAGCCAGGTCCTAGCGGTCCCCTACGAGCAGTACTTC. It yields the protein CTSSQVLAVPYEQYF.

This clone was observed a single time. J is TRBJ2-7 and V is TRBV10-1; 10 bases are a match to TRBD2. The V gene end was trimmed by 3 bases and the J gene end by 5 bases; junction bases not matched to a gene: 10. The CDR3 totals 16 residues. Germline V gives CDR1 WNHNN, CDR2 SYGVQD (reference sequence). The CDR3 DNA reads as TGCGCCAGCAGTGATAGCGGTAGCGGGGGGAAACACGAGCAGTACTTC. Its translation: CASSDSGSGGKHEQYF.

This sequence joins TRBV28 and TRBJ2-2, with 7 bases that match TRBD1. V trimming: 8 bases; J trimming: 7 bases; junction bases outside the gene matches: 7. Looked up from germline, CDR1 is MDHEN and CDR2 is SYDVKM. The CDR3 runs to 13 residues. The CDR3 protein is CASLQGNVGELFF. CDR3 coding DNA: TGTGCCAGCCTACAGGGGAATGTCGGGGAGCTGTTTTTT.

This chain joins TRBV5-1 and TRBJ1-5, with TRBD1 matching over 8 bases. CDR3 length equals 15 residues. V shed 1 base and J 3 bases; nucleotides not matched to a gene: 3. Per the germline V gene, CDR1 is SGHRS and CDR2 is YFSETQ. The CDR3 DNA follows: TGCGCCAGCAGCTTGACAGGGGGGTTCAATCAGCCCCAGCATTTT. It encodes CASSLTGGFNQPQHF.

The V call is TRBV25-1, the J call TRBJ1-3; D remains ambiguous. The CDR3 spans 13 residues. Germline CDR1 is MGHDK and CDR2 is SYGVNS. The germline V and J ends were trimmed by 6 bases and 7 bases, with 13 bases remaining between them. The CDR3 DNA follows: TGTGCCAGCAGCCAACCGGGTGCCAACACCATATATTTT. Amino acid sequence: CASSQPGANTIYF. Variable domain in full (rest from reference TRBV25-1 and TRBJ1-3): EADIYQTPRYLVIGTGKKITLECSQTMGHDKMYWYQQDPGMELHLIHYSYGVNSTEKGDLSSESTVSRIRTEHFPLTLESARPSHTSQYLCASSQPGANTIYFGEGSWLTVV.

V usage is TRBV5-1 and J usage is TRBJ2-7; TRBD2 agrees at 12 bases. Trimming at V came to 5 bases and at J to 3 bases, leaving 9 bases not matched to a gene. There are 16 residues in the CDR3. Germline CDR1 and CDR2: SGHRS and YFSETQ. The CDR3 protein is CASRELAGGLFYEQYF. Written as DNA, the CDR3 is TGCGCCAGCAGAGAACTAGCGGGAGGCCTCTTCTACGAGCAGTACTTC.

V gene TRBV4-1 combines with J gene TRBJ1-1, with D perhaps matching TRBD1 (5 bases). V lost 1 base to trimming and J lost 1 base, with 16 bases between them. The CDR3 extends over 17 amino acids. The germline gives CDR1 MGHRA, CDR2 YSYEKL. The CDR3 coding sequence is TGCGCCAGCAGCCAAGCTTTTGTCCTCGGGGGGAACACTGAAGCTTTCTTT. Its protein product is CASSQAFVLGGNTEAFF.

With respect to this clone: The same CDR3 is also encoded by other DNA sequences in this sample. J is TRBJ2-5 and V is TRBV2; D is uncertain. Germline V gene data show CDR1 as SNHLY and CDR2 as FYNNEI. V lost 6 bases and J lost 2, with 1 base in between. The CDR3 runs 10 residues. The CDR3 sequence is CASRQETQYF. The CDR3 DNA follows: TGTGCCAGCAGACAAGAGACCCAGTACTTC.

The chain uses TRBV4-1 and TRBJ2-3; TRBD1 agrees at 7 bases. The CDR3 runs 18 residues. The J segment lost 0 bases and the V segment lost 7 bases, leaving 16 bases of the junction unmatched. Per germline, CDR1 MGHRA and CDR2 YSYEKL. CDR3 loop: CASTGTVLFGSSTDTQYF. In nucleotides, the CDR3 is TGCGCCAGCACAGGGACAGTACTTTTTGGATCTAGCACAGATACGCAGTATTTT.

Worth noting for this clone: The sample contains more than one DNA sequence encoding this CDR3. The rearrangement uses TRBV5-1 and TRBJ1-6, with 10 bases identical to TRBD1. Germline CDR1 SGHRS, CDR2 YFSETQ. The CDR3 spans 14 residues. V was clipped by 7 bases and J by 8 bases; unmatched bases: 6. The CDR3 reads CASRAGTGDSPLHF. DNA of the CDR3: TGCGCCAGCCGAGCCGGGACAGGGGATTCACCCCTCCACTTT.

The rearrangement joins TRBV18 to TRBJ2-1; 11 nucleotides align to TRBD1. J gave up 8 bases and V 6 bases, and 9 bases lay outside the gene matches. Looked up from germline, CDR1 is KGHSH and CDR2 is LQKENI. This CDR3 contains 15 residues. The CDR3 nucleotides read TGTGCCAGCTCGCGTGGGACAGGGGGTTTCGATGAGCAGTTCTTC. Its protein is CASSRGTGGFDEQFF.

Here the CDR3 DNA reads TGTGCCAGCGGGACAGGGCTATTGGAGACCCAGTACTTC. Protein product: CASGTGLLETQYF. This sequence joins TRBV7-2 and TRBJ2-5, with 9 bases fitting TRBD1. Germline CDR1 and CDR2: SGHTA and FQGNSA. After removal of 8 bases from V and 5 bases from J, the junction contained 6 bases not matched to a gene. The CDR3 has 13 amino acids.

V usage is TRBV30 and J usage is TRBJ1-5; no firm D call. CDR1 and CDR2 (germline): GTSNPN, SVGIG (reference sequence). The CDR3 runs 14 residues. V lost 0 bases and J lost 4, with 10 bases in between. The CDR3 region is CAWSVTNLNQPQHF. CDR3 coding DNA: TGTGCCTGGAGTGTCACAAATCTAAATCAGCCCCAGCATTTT. Based on the CDR3 plus reference TRBV30 and TRBJ1-5, the full variable domain is SQTIHQWPATLVQPVGSPLSLECTVEGTSNPNLYWYRQAAGRGLQLLFYSVGIGQISSEVPQNLSASRPQDRQFILSSKKLLLSDSGFYLCAWSVTNLNQPQHFGDGTRLSIL.

The rearrangement links TRBV5-1 to TRBJ2-2; 7 nucleotides match TRBD1. This CDR3 region has 14 residues. With 4 bases clipped from V and 5 bases from J, the junction kept 5 bases outside the gene matches. Per germline, CDR1 SGHRS and CDR2 YFSETQ. The chain's CDR3 is CASSGPTGTGELFF. The CDR3 bases are TGCGCCAGCAGCGGTCCGACAGGGACCGGGGAGCTGTTTTTT.